These T cell receptor beta chains were read from a single sample in a study of graft-versus-host responses after intestinal transplantation. Method: immunoSEQ multiplex PCR; TCRdb's copy keeps in-frame clones and lacks some. This sample has approximately 10,000 clones; almost 95% occur once, and the top ten carry roughly 5.1%. Here the sequenced sample was PBMCs, taken around nine weeks after transplant. The receptors originated from a human patient who received an intestinal transplant, so some T cells may come from the graft donor. Both conserved end residues are part of each CDR3. Fields, in order: D gene, V gene, J gene, clone size, CDR3 DNA, CDR3 protein. A D gene is named only where the DNA matches it firmly. A row's size may be missing; if present it is once, few, many or a size class.

TRBD1	TRBV4-1	TRBJ1-2	-	TGCGCCAGCAGCCAAGGCGTTCCGGGACAGGGTACCTATGGCTACACCTTC	CASSQGVPGQGTYGYTF
TRBD1	TRBV28	TRBJ1-1	-	TGTGCCAGCGGAACAGGGGCGCTAAGAAACACTGAAGCTTTCTTT	CASGTGALRNTEAFF
TRBD2	TRBV6-4	TRBJ2-1	few	TGTGCCAGCAGTGGGACTAGCGGGAGCAATGAGCAGTTCTTC	CASSGTSGSNEQFF
-	TRBV7-9	TRBJ1-3	-	TGTGCCAGCAGCTCGGACGGAGGAAACGCCATATATTTT	CASSSDGGNAIYF
-	TRBV27	TRBJ2-7	-	TGTGCCAGCAGTTATAAACGGCCCTACGAGCAGTACTTC	CASSYKRPYEQYF
-	TRBV7-6	TRBJ1-3	-	TGTGCCAGCAGCTTAGCAGGGGGGTCGGACACCATATATTTT	CASSLAGGSDTIYF
TRBD1	TRBV27	TRBJ2-7	once	TGTGCCAGCAGTTTAAGACAGGGCAGGTACGAGCAGTACTTC	CASSLRQGRYEQYF
TRBD2	TRBV4-1	TRBJ2-2	-	TGCGCCAGCAGCCAAGGACTAGCGGGCACCGGGGAGCTGTTTTTT	CASSQGLAGTGELFF
-	TRBV25-1	TRBJ1-6	-	TGTGCCAGCAGTGAATCGCGAGGACCCCTCCACTTT	CASSESRGPLHF
TRBD1	TRBV29-1	TRBJ1-2	-	TGCAGCGTTGGGCAGGGGGGCGACTATGGCTACACCTTC	CSVGQGGDYGYTF
-	TRBV27	TRBJ2-1	-	TGTGCCAGCAGTTTATCTAACGGGAATGAGCAGTTCTTC	CASSLSNGNEQFF
-	TRBV9	TRBJ2-2	once	TGTGCCAGCAGCGCCTACGGGAGTCCTACCGGGGAGCTGTTTTTT	CASSAYGSPTGELFF
TRBD2	TRBV2	TRBJ2-5	-	TGTGCCAGCACCTGGGGAGCGGGAGGGGTCGGAGAGACCCAGTACTTC	CASTWGAGGVGETQYF
-	TRBV7-8	TRBJ1-1	-	TGTGCCAGCAGCTTAGGGGCAGGAGCGGGCACTGAAGCTTTCTTT	CASSLGAGAGTEAFF
-	TRBV28	TRBJ1-5	-	TGTGCCAGCACCTCCAATCAGCCCCAGCATTTT	CASTSNQPQHF
TRBD2	TRBV5-6	TRBJ2-1	-	TGTGCCAGCAGCTTCCCACTGGCGGGAGGATCCTACAATGAGCAGTTCTTC	CASSFPLAGGSYNEQFF
-	TRBV27	TRBJ2-3	-	TGTGCCAGCAGTTTATACGGCAGGGTCGCAGATACGCAGTATTTT	CASSLYGRVADTQYF
-	TRBV9	TRBJ1-6	-	TGTGCCAGCAGCACGACAGCGAGCTCCTATAATTCACCCCTCCACTTT	CASSTTASSYNSPLHF
TRBD2	TRBV7-2	TRBJ2-3	-	TGTGCCAGCAGCTTAGGGTGGGGGGGAGACGATACGCAGTATTTT	CASSLGWGGDDTQYF
-	TRBV27	TRBJ1-3	once	TGTGCCAGCACCCTTTCCCCGGAGGGACTCAGCTCTGGAAACACCATATATTTT	CASTLSPEGLSSGNTIYF
TRBD2	TRBV25-1	TRBJ2-1	-	TGTGCCAGCAGTGAATATATAGCGGGAGGATTCTTCTTC	CASSEYIAGGFFF
TRBD1	TRBV28	TRBJ1-5	-	TGTGCCAGCAGTCAGGACCGGGACAGCCTTTATAGCAATCAGCCCCAGCATTTT	CASSQDRDSLYSNQPQHF
-	TRBV5-8	TRBJ2-7	-	TGTGCCAGCAGCTTGGCCAATCGCGCCCACGAGCAGTACTTC	CASSLANRAHEQYF
TRBD2	TRBV15	TRBJ2-2	-	TGTGCCACCAGCAGAGAACTAGCGGGAGCAACCGGGGAGCTGTTTTTT	CATSRELAGATGELFF
TRBD2	TRBV11-2	TRBJ2-7	-	TGTGCCAGCAGCCGGGGGTCAGCGGGAAGCTACGAGCAGTACTTC	CASSRGSAGSYEQYF
TRBD2	TRBV7-8	TRBJ2-7	-	TGTGCCAGCAGCCCACCCGGGACTAGCGGGAGGGCCTACGAGCAGTACTTC	CASSPPGTSGRAYEQYF